This T cell receptor beta chain was obtained from a study of CD8 T cells in Susac syndrome. TEMRA cells were enriched by FACS, while CD8+ and CD4+ T cells were obtained through a negative isolation that was performed magnetically. It was with random hexamers that about 0.45 to 1 ug RNA was reverse transcribed. TCRdb re-called the immunoSEQ multiplex PCR reads with MiXCR, one entry per CDR3 protein. The sample lists approximately 54,000 distinct CDR3 sequences; 95% were seen once. V was pared by 4 bases and J by 6 bases, with 9 bases of the junction left unmatched. This CDR3 has 17 residues. Per the germline V gene, CDR1 is SNHLY and CDR2 is FYNNEI. Study-level results: CD8+ clones in Susac expanded most in TEMRA cells and active patients. The authors found 15 to 20 Susac-specific public clones in total CD8+ repertoires and about 5 in CD8+ TEMRA repertoires.

On this clonotype: What it binds is unknown.

The sequence derives from a human donor with Susac syndrome. This chain links TRBV2 with TRBJ2-3; 14 bases fit TRBD2. The specimen sequenced was CD8+ T cells from PBMCs. CDR3 in amino acids: CASSADWTSGGRDTQYF. CDR3 sequence (DNA): TGTGCCAGCAGTGCAGATTGGACTAGCGGGGGGAGGGATACGCAGTATTTT.